The 7 T cell receptor beta chains below were found in one sample sequenced in a study of T-cell reconstitution after alpha-beta-depleted transplantation in children. Using unique molecular identifiers, the investigators prepared the TCRbeta library. Each CDR3 protein is one row after TCRdb ran MiXCR on the PCR reads. Of over 550,000 distinct CDR3 sequences in the sample, under 12% were seen once. The sample consisted of PBMCs from the stem cell graft donor, taken from the stem cell graft. These receptors were taken from a human donor who donated a stem cell graft to a child with acute myeloid leukemia.

The CDR3 bases are TGTGCCACCAGTGATCGCGGACTAGCGGGAGGGAGAAATGAGCAGTTCTTC. Translation: CATSDRGLAGGRNEQFF. The chain is built from TRBV24-1 and TRBJ2-1; 15 bases align to TRBD2. The CDR3 extends over 17 amino acids. The V gene end was trimmed by 3 bases and the J gene end by 7 bases; junction bases not matched to a gene: 6. Germline lookup yields CDR1 KGHDR and CDR2 SFDVKD.

This chain connects TRBV7-3 to TRBJ2-1; D is unresolved. CDR1 and CDR2 (germline): SGHTA, FQGTGA. The V gene lost 1 base and the J gene lost 2 bases, with 6 bases spanning the gap. This CDR3 contains 14 residues. The CDR3 region is CASSLISPYNEQFF. The CDR3 DNA reads TGTGCCAGCAGCTTAATCTCACCCTACAATGAGCAGTTCTTC. Using reference TRBV7-3 and TRBJ2-1 for the parts outside the CDR3, the full variable domain is GAGVSQTPSNKVTEKGKYVELRCDPISGHTALYWYRQSLGQGPEFLIYFQGTGAADDSGLPNDRFFAVRPEGSVSTLKIQRTERGDSAVYLCASSLISPYNEQFFGPGTRLTVL.

This clonotype was counted a few times. The chain joins TRBV6-2 or TRBV6-3 to TRBJ2-2; weak D call: TRBD2 (5 bases). This CDR3 contains 17 residues. The germline V gene has CDR1 MNHEY and CDR2 SVGEGT. The germline V and J ends were trimmed by 0 bases and 0 bases, with 11 bases remaining between them. CDR3 residues: CASSYSRLTPNTGELFF. CDR3 nucleotides: TGTGCCAGCAGTTACTCCCGACTAACCCCGAACACCGGGGAGCTGTTTTTT.

The sample holds a few counts of this clonotype. DNA of the CDR3: TGTGCCTCAGGACAGGGAGTGGGCTATGGCTACACCTTC. Translated: CASGQGVGYGYTF. This chain joins TRBV12-3 or TRBV12-4 and TRBJ1-2; 8 bases are a match to TRBD1. V shed 11 bases, J shed 4 bases, and the junction held 9 bases outside the gene matches. The CDR3 runs 13 residues.

CDR3 in DNA: TGTGCCAGCAGCCAGGGGGGGGGCACTGAAGCTTTCTTT. This codes for CASSQGGGTEAFF. The chain combines TRBV7-8 with TRBJ1-1; 7 positions match TRBD1. Trimming took 5 bases from V and 4 from J; bases not matched to a gene: 4. The CDR3 is 13 residues long. Germline loops: CDR1 SGHVS, CDR2 FQNEAQ.

This clonotype was detected ten times or more. The chain has TRBV7-3 and TRBJ2-1; D not certain. Germline V lookup: CDR1 SGHTA, CDR2 FQGTGA. The CDR3 sequence is 12 residues long. Trimming took off 5 bases at V and 3 bases at J, with 5 bases between the two ends. The CDR3 sequence: CASSANYNEQFF. The CDR3 DNA follows: TGTGCCAGCAGCGCGAACTACAATGAGCAGTTCTTC.

A few counts support this clonotype. The chain employs TRBV27 and TRBJ2-1; 11 positions match TRBD2. This CDR3 is 17 amino acids long. Per germline, CDR1 MNHEY and CDR2 SMNVEV (reference sequence). Germline trimming cut 2 bases from V and 5 bases from J; bases unmatched to any gene: 8. CDR3 amino acids: CASSLRASGRINNEQFF. Written as DNA, the CDR3 is TGTGCCAGCAGTTTAAGGGCTAGCGGGAGGATCAACAATGAGCAGTTCTTC.